This is a list of T cell receptor beta chains from one sample in a study of regulatory T cells in long-lasting Graves disease. Each CDR3 protein gets one entry after TCRdb re-called the multiplex PCR reads with MiXCR. Found here are about 430,000 distinct CDR3 sequences, roughly 21% of them singletons; the top ten hold roughly an eighth. This specimen consisted of peripheral blood mononuclear cells (PBMCs), obtained when the disease was refractory, from a patient treated with antithyroid drugs. The receptor set was obtained from a female donor with Graves disease. Both conserved end residues are part of each CDR3. The D gene is left open where the match is weak. Expanded clones are given a class, and other clones once, few, many or no size at all.

V gene,clone size,J gene,D gene,CDR3 protein,CDR3 DNA
TRBV28,many,TRBJ1-1,NA,CASKRAENTEAFF,TGTGCCAGCAAGAGGGCTGAGAACACTGAAGCTTTCTTT
TRBV7-9,NA,TRBJ1-2,NA,CASSLRPGQDGYTF,TGTGCCAGCAGCTTAAGACCAGGGCAAGATGGCTACACCTTC
TRBV19,few,TRBJ2-7,NA,CASSIGVIGYEQYF,TGTGCCAGTAGTATAGGTGTGATCGGCTACGAGCAGTACTTC
TRBV2,many,TRBJ1-1,NA,CASKKTGFNTEAFF,TGTGCCAGCAAAAAGACAGGTTTTAACACTGAAGCTTTCTTT
TRBV7-6,NA,TRBJ1-3,NA,CASTPGQSSGNTIYF,TGTGCCAGCACCCCAGGACAGTCCTCTGGAAACACCATATATTTT
TRBV5-4,NA,TRBJ2-5,TRBD2,CASSRIAGVEAQYF,TGTGCCAGCAGCCGAATAGCGGGAGTAGAGGCCCAGTACTTC
TRBV29-1,NA,TRBJ2-6,NA,CSVETGSGANVLTF,TGCAGCGTAGAGACAGGCTCTGGGGCCAACGTCCTGACTTTC
TRBV11-2,many,TRBJ2-7,TRBD2,CASRSLAGEGYEQYF,TGTGCCAGCAGGTCTCTAGCGGGAGAGGGCTACGAGCAGTACTTC
TRBV10-3,many,TRBJ1-2,NA,CAISLSRHVVYGYTF,TGTGCCATCAGTTTGTCGAGGCACGTCGTCTATGGCTACACCTTC
TRBV5-1,NA,TRBJ2-5,NA,CASSPHQGGEETQYF,TGCGCCAGCAGCCCCCACCAGGGGGGAGAAGAGACCCAGTACTTC
TRBV2,many,TRBJ2-7,TRBD1,CASSSQGAYEQYF,TGTGCCAGCAGCAGCCAGGGGGCCTACGAGCAGTACTTC
TRBV7-9,NA,TRBJ1-1,NA,CASREGSDWSTEAFF,TGTGCCAGCAGAGAAGGGTCTGACTGGAGCACTGAAGCTTTCTTT
TRBV19,few,TRBJ2-7,NA,CASSIIQNGEQYF,TGTGCCAGTAGTATAATCCAGAACGGCGAGCAGTACTTC
TRBV7-8,NA,TRBJ2-5,TRBD2,CASSLVSRLAVEETQYF,TGTGCCAGCAGCTTAGTCTCCCGACTAGCGGTGGAAGAGACCCAGTACTTC
TRBV12-3/TRBV12-4,many,TRBJ1-2,TRBD1,CASSLVQGARQGYTF,TGTGCCAGCAGTTTGGTCCAGGGGGCTCGGCAGGGCTACACCTTC
TRBV28,many,TRBJ1-1,NA,CASEGGLSEYDTEAFF,TGTGCCAGCGAAGGGGGTTTGAGTGAGTACGACACTGAAGCTTTCTTT
TRBV29-1,many,TRBJ2-6,NA,CSVESGAGANVLTF,TGCAGCGTTGAATCTGGGGCGGGGGCCAACGTCCTGACTTTC
TRBV28,NA,TRBJ2-5,TRBD2,CASSLKLAGTQYF,TGTGCCAGCAGTTTAAAACTAGCGGGGACCCAGTACTTC
TRBV30,few,TRBJ2-5,TRBD2,CAWAGGAGAQYF,TGTGCCTGGGCCGGGGGGGCTGGAGCCCAGTACTTC
TRBV5-1,many,TRBJ2-7,TRBD1,CASSLKDRGFYEQYF,TGCGCCAGCAGCTTGAAAGACAGGGGTTTCTACGAGCAGTACTTC
TRBV12-3/TRBV12-4,NA,TRBJ2-2,TRBD2,CASRRLAGTNTGELFF,TGTGCCAGCAGGCGACTAGCGGGGACGAACACCGGGGAGCTGTTTTTT
TRBV20-1,NA,TRBJ2-7,NA,CSARTRTYEQCF,TGCAGTGCTAGGACGAGGACCTACGAGCAGTGCTTC
TRBV2,many,TRBJ2-3,TRBD1,CASSADRDPVADTQYF,TGTGCCAGCAGCGCAGACAGGGACCCGGTTGCAGATACGCAGTATTTT
TRBV12-3/TRBV12-4,many,TRBJ1-2,NA,CASSFRTTDYGYTF,TGTGCCAGCAGTTTCCGGACTACGGACTATGGCTACACCTTC
TRBV30,NA,TRBJ2-7,NA,CAWSALGRLGEQYF,TGTGCCTGGAGCGCATTGGGTAGATTAGGCGAGCAGTACTTC
TRBV27,few,TRBJ2-5,TRBD2,CASSPNAGAGLEETQYF,TGTGCCAGCAGCCCCAATGCGGGAGCAGGATTAGAGGAGACCCAGTACTTC
TRBV28,NA,TRBJ1-6,NA,CASSFRTGFSPLHF,TGTGCCAGCAGTTTTCGCACAGGGTTTTCACCCCTCCACTTT
TRBV10-3,many,TRBJ1-2,NA,CAISELTDAYGYTF,TGTGCCATCAGTGAGCTGACAGATGCCTATGGCTACACCTTC
TRBV3-1,NA,TRBJ2-3,TRBD2,CASSQSVGGSTDTQYF,TGTGCCAGCAGCCAATCTGTGGGAGGGAGCACAGATACGCAGTATTTT
TRBV5-4,NA,TRBJ2-2,TRBD2,CASSSPRGGLIETGELFF,TGTGCCAGCAGCTCCCCGCGGGGGGGGCTTATCGAAACCGGGGAGCTGTTTTTT
TRBV28,many,TRBJ2-2,NA,CASSPTTGNTGELFF,TGTGCCAGCAGTCCGACGACAGGGAACACCGGGGAGCTGTTTTTT
TRBV19,NA,TRBJ1-6,NA,CASSTGEFDNSPLHF,TGTGCCAGTAGTACCGGGGAGTTCGATAATTCACCCCTCCACTTT
TRBV20-1,many,TRBJ2-5,TRBD2,CSARVLAGVGPMETQYF,TGCAGTGCTAGAGTCCTAGCGGGAGTTGGTCCAATGGAGACCCAGTACTTC
TRBV27,few,TRBJ1-1,NA,CASSLGQDGSTEAFF,TGTGCCAGCAGTTTGGGTCAGGATGGTAGCACTGAAGCTTTCTTT
TRBV28,many,TRBJ1-5,NA,CASSLWGGQGDQPQHF,TGTGCCAGCAGTTTATGGGGTGGACAAGGAGATCAGCCCCAGCATTTT
TRBV28,many,TRBJ2-7,TRBD1,CASTPDRGVHEQYF,TGTGCCAGCACCCCGGACAGGGGAGTCCACGAGCAGTACTTC
TRBV9,NA,TRBJ2-7,TRBD1,CASNRRGQGGDEQYF,TGTGCCAGCAACCGGCGAGGACAGGGGGGTGATGAGCAGTACTTC
TRBV6-5,many,TRBJ1-1,NA,CASSYPGGSNTEAFF,TGTGCCAGCAGTTACCCCGGGGGCTCGAACACTGAAGCTTTCTTT
TRBV6-1,NA,TRBJ2-3,TRBD2,CASSEDSRLAGLIRNTQYF,TGTGCCAGCAGTGAAGACTCAAGGCTAGCGGGCCTCATTAGGAATACGCAGTATTTT
TRBV9,few,TRBJ1-2,TRBD1,CASSAYSTGNFYGYTF,TGTGCCAGCAGCGCGTACTCGACAGGGAACTTCTATGGCTACACCTTC
TRBV20-1,many,TRBJ2-7,TRBD2,CSAIPGGLYEQYF,TGCAGTGCCATCCCGGGGGGGCTATACGAGCAGTACTTC
TRBV19,few,TRBJ2-7,NA,CASSIGRGPYEQYF,TGTGCCAGTAGTATAGGGCGGGGGCCCTACGAGCAGTACTTC
TRBV6-5,many,TRBJ2-2,NA,CASSYGGTNTGELFF,TGTGCCAGCAGTTACGGCGGGACGAACACCGGGGAGCTGTTTTTT
TRBV5-1,few,TRBJ1-3,NA,CASRAPGVSGNTIYF,TGCGCCAGCAGGGCGCCAGGGGTCTCTGGAAACACCATATATTTT
TRBV27,many,TRBJ2-7,TRBD2,CASSLSGPSGTYEQYF,TGTGCCAGCAGTTTATCGGGCCCTAGCGGGACCTACGAGCAGTACTTC
TRBV3-1,many,TRBJ1-1,NA,CASSQGGLTEAFF,TGTGCCAGCAGCCAAGGGGGATTGACTGAAGCTTTCTTT
TRBV6-1,many,TRBJ1-1,NA,CASRLREMNTEAFF,TGTGCCAGCAGGTTGAGGGAGATGAACACTGAAGCTTTCTTT
TRBV29-1,NA,TRBJ2-3,TRBD2,CSATHGLAGGDTQYF,TGCAGCGCCACTCACGGACTAGCGGGAGGAGATACGCAGTATTTT
TRBV28,many,TRBJ2-5,NA,CASSWPGSRETQYF,TGTGCCAGCAGCTGGCCGGGGTCTCGAGAGACCCAGTACTTC
TRBV27,many,TRBJ1-6,NA,CASSSARWSPLHF,TGTGCCAGCAGTTCGGCTAGGTGGTCACCCCTCCACTTT
TRBV5-1,NA,TRBJ2-5,TRBD2,CANSLGGLAGVETQYF,TGCGCCAACAGCCTTGGTGGACTAGCGGGAGTAGAGACCCAGTACTTC
TRBV6-1,many,TRBJ1-2,NA,CASSEGWDLVYGYTF,TGTGCCAGCAGTGAAGGATGGGACTTGGTCTATGGCTACACCTTC
TRBV28,many,TRBJ2-7,TRBD2,CASSLGGGEQYF,TGTGCCAGCAGTTTAGGGGGGGGCGAGCAGTACTTC
TRBV28,many,TRBJ2-7,NA,CASRPSFGVAYEQYF,TGTGCCAGCAGACCTAGCTTCGGGGTCGCCTACGAGCAGTACTTC
TRBV12-3/TRBV12-4,many,TRBJ2-7,NA,CASRSLGYEQYF,TGTGCCAGCAGATCTCTCGGCTACGAGCAGTACTTC
TRBV7-6,few,TRBJ2-7,TRBD2,CASSTGLAGLSEQYF,TGTGCCAGCAGCACCGGACTAGCGGGCCTTTCCGAGCAGTACTTC
TRBV19,few,TRBJ2-5,TRBD2,CASSILGSGSKKTQYF,TGTGCCAGTAGTATTCTGGGTAGCGGGAGTAAAAAGACCCAGTACTTC